One sample yielded the 27 T cell receptor beta chains listed below, sequenced in a study of T cell responses to AZD1222 COVID-19 vaccine. The method was immunoSEQ multiplex PCR; TCRdb's version includes in-frame clones alone and lacks a portion of them. The sample yields about 180,000 clones, 88% seen once. The sample consisted of peripheral blood, taken on day 0 of AZD1222 vaccination. Source of these receptors: an adult in good health.

The chain couples TRBV6-2 or TRBV6-3 to TRBJ1-5; tentative D call: TRBD1 (5 bases). The length of the CDR3 is 13 residues. Trimming pared 4 bases from V and 5 bases from J, leaving 9 bases between. Per germline, CDR1 MNHEY and CDR2 SVGEGT. The CDR3 loop is CASSFRGYQPQHF. CDR3 in DNA: TGTGCCAGCAGTTTTAGGGGTTATCAGCCCCAGCATTTT.

The V call is TRBV12-3 or TRBV12-4, the J call TRBJ1-6; TRBD1 matches at 7 bases. The trim removed 6 bases at V and 8 bases at J, leaving 4 bases unmatched. CDR3 length: 13 amino acids. The CDR3 bases are TGTGCCAGCAGCTTTGACAGGGATTCACCCCTCCACTTT. It codes for CASSFDRDSPLHF.

The chain employs TRBV15 and TRBJ2-5, with 10 bases lining up with TRBD2. Trimming at V came to 0 bases and at J to 4 bases, leaving 2 bases not matched to a gene. This CDR3 comprises 15 residues. CDR1 is LNHNV, CDR2 YYDKDF, per germline (reference sequence). DNA for the CDR3: TGTGCCACCAGCAGAGAAGCGGGGGGGCCAGAGACCCAGTACTTC. Amino acid sequence: CATSREAGGPETQYF.

This clone was found a few times. The chain has TRBV14 and TRBJ2-5; 8 nucleotides line up with TRBD1. The ends lost 4 bases at V and 3 bases at J; junction bases unmatched: 10. Per the germline V gene, CDR1 is SGHDN and CDR2 is FVKESK. The CDR3 totals 16 residues. CDR3 region: CASSPRQTGAKETQYF. The CDR3 DNA reads TGTGCCAGCAGCCCCAGGCAGACAGGGGCGAAAGAGACCCAGTACTTC.

In its sample, this clone was seen once. The chain is built from TRBV28 and TRBJ2-7; a weak D match, TRBD1 (6 bases). The CDR3 is 14 residues long. Trimming shortened V by 6 bases and J by 5 bases, and 17 bases separated the two germline ends. CDR1 MDHEN and CDR2 SYDVKM come from the germline V gene. The CDR3 DNA sequence: TGTGCCAGCAGCCAAGGGGGAGCTCTTAACGAGCAGTACTTC. Its translation is CASSQGGALNEQYF.

This chain connects TRBV4-1 to TRBJ2-1; possible D gene TRBD1, 6 bases. The V end lost 0 bases, the J end lost 8 bases, and 8 bases lay between the germline ends. CDR1 is MGHRA, CDR2 YSYEKL, per germline. This CDR3 spans 13 amino acids. The CDR3 is CASSQDKGDEQFF. In nucleotides, the CDR3 is TGCGCCAGCAGCCAAGATAAGGGGGATGAGCAGTTCTTC.

The V and J genes are TRBV11-2 and TRBJ2-7, with D unresolved. Between the trimmed V and J ends, which lost 2 bases and 4 bases, there was a span of 9 bases. This CDR3 contains 13 residues. The germline V gene has CDR1 SGHAT and CDR2 FQNNGV. CDR3 in DNA: TGTGCCAGCAGCTTAAGGGTGGGGTACGAGCAGTACTTC. This gives the protein CASSLRVGYEQYF.

This rearrangement joins TRBV2 to TRBJ2-3; tentatively, D is TRBD1 or TRBD2 (6 bases each). The CDR3 has 16 amino acids. The V and J ends lost 1 base and 1 base respectively, with 12 bases between them. The V gene's germline CDR1 is SNHLY and CDR2 FYNNEI. DNA for the CDR3: TGTGCCAGCAGTGAAGAGGGGGTAGCGGGCACAGATACGCAGTATTTT. This encodes CASSEEGVAGTDTQYF.

The rearrangement joins TRBV24-1 to TRBJ1-4; D unresolved. Germline lookup yields CDR1 KGHDR and CDR2 SFDVKD. Trimming took 9 bases from V and 7 from J, leaving 14 bases between them. This CDR3 is 13 amino acids long. For the CDR3, the DNA is TGTGCCACCGGAACCGGACCAGGTGAAAAACTGTTTTTT. This gives the protein CATGTGPGEKLFF.

V usage is TRBV2 and J usage is TRBJ2-7; 7 nucleotides align to TRBD1. J gave up 3 bases and V 11 bases, and 13 bases lay outside the gene matches. The CDR3 covers 14 residues. Germline V CDR1 and CDR2: SNHLY, FYNNEI. The CDR3 loop reads CAFPTRQGDYEQYF. Written as DNA, the CDR3 is TGTGCCTTCCCGACTCGGCAGGGGGACTACGAGCAGTACTTC.

The chain is built from TRBV6-5 and TRBJ1-5, with unresolved D. The length of the CDR3 is 14 residues. The germline CDR1 and CDR2 sequences are MNHEY and SVGAGI. The V gene lost 4 bases and the J gene lost 5 bases, with 12 bases spanning the gap. The DNA of the CDR3 is TGTGCCAGCAGTTCCGGCCAGACTCATCAGCCCCAGCATTTT. Translated, it gives CASSSGQTHQPQHF.

This clone has just one count. The gene calls are TRBV6-5 and TRBJ1-2; the D is unclear. The CDR3 has 14 residues. Per germline, CDR1 MNHEY and CDR2 SVGAGI. Trimming cost V 8 bases and J 4 bases, with 17 bases left between them. The CDR3 loop reads CASFGGSRGYGYTF. The CDR3 DNA is TGTGCCAGCTTCGGAGGCTCCCGAGGCTATGGCTACACCTTC.

This clone showed up just a few times. The rearrangement uses TRBV18 and TRBJ2-2; D uncertain. The V end was cut by 0 bases, the J end by 4 bases, with 6 bases between. The CDR3 has 14 residues. The germline CDR1 and CDR2 sequences are KGHSH and LQKENI. CDR3 in amino acids: CASSPPLGTGELFF. CDR3 DNA sequence: TGTGCCAGCTCACCACCTCTAGGCACCGGGGAGCTGTTTTTT. Drawing the rest from reference TRBV18 and TRBJ2-2, the complete variable domain is NAGVMQNPRHLVRRRGQEARLRCSPMKGHSHVYWYRQLPEEGLKFMVYLQKENIIDESGMPKERFSAEFPKEGPSILRIQQVVRGDSAAYFCASSPPLGTGELFFGEGSRLTVL.

The chain uses TRBV5-6 and TRBJ2-7; 7 bases align to TRBD1. CDR3 size: 13 residues. V was clipped by 1 base and J by 2 bases; unmatched bases: 0. Germline lookup yields CDR1 SGHDT and CDR2 YYEEEE. CDR3 sequence: CASSLTGAYEQYF. For the CDR3, the DNA is TGTGCCAGCAGCTTGACAGGGGCCTACGAGCAGTACTTC.

The chain combines TRBV11-2 with TRBJ2-1, with D hard to call. Trimming shortened V by 0 bases and J by 1 base, and 7 bases separated the two germline ends. The CDR3 is 15 amino acids. Germline CDR1 and CDR2: SGHAT and FQNNGV. This chain's CDR3 is CASSLDPKSYNEQFF. The CDR3 DNA reads as TGTGCCAGCAGCTTAGATCCCAAATCCTACAATGAGCAGTTCTTC.

The rearrangement joins TRBV7-2 to TRBJ1-6; D unresolved. Trimming shortened V by 1 base and J by 2 bases, and 3 bases separated the two germline ends. Germline-derived CDR1 and CDR2 are SGHTA and FQGNSA. This CDR3 spans 14 amino acids. CDR3 sequence reads: CASSLGPYNSPLHF. In DNA form, the CDR3 reads TGTGCCAGCAGCTTAGGACCCTATAATTCACCCCTCCACTTT.

The J gene is TRBJ2-2, the V gene TRBV2; 7 bases match TRBD1. The germline V gene encodes CDR1 SNHLY and CDR2 FYNNEI. CDR3 length: 14 amino acids. J was trimmed by 3 bases and V by 6 bases; bases with no gene match: 4. This CDR3 reads CASSETGDTGELFF. CDR3 nucleotides: TGTGCCAGCAGCGAAACAGGGGACACCGGGGAGCTGTTTTTT.

This chain uses TRBV6-4 with TRBJ2-2; 11 bases are shared with TRBD2. With V trimmed by 5 bases and J by 6 bases, 5 bases remained unmatched. Germline assignment: CDR1 MRHNA and CDR2 SNTAGT. There are 15 residues in the CDR3. The CDR3 nucleotides are TGTGCCAGCAGTTTGACTAGCGGGGAAGCCGGGGAGCTGTTTTTT. The encoded protein is CASSLTSGEAGELFF.

V is TRBV30 and J is TRBJ1-2; possibly TRBD1 for D (5 bases). The CDR3 spans 16 residues. V lost 2 bases and J 4 bases, leaving 20 bases between the germline ends. CDR1 is GTSNPN, CDR2 SVGIG, per germline (reference sequence). As DNA, the CDR3 is TGTGCCTGGAGTTCACCCGGGACCTCGCCCCTCTATGGCTACACCTTC. Protein: CAWSSPGTSPLYGYTF.

The chain couples TRBV28 to TRBJ1-2, with 8 bases fitting TRBD1. J lost 2 bases, V lost 8 bases, and 4 bases had no gene match. Per germline, CDR1 MDHEN and CDR2 SYDVKM. The CDR3 length is 13 residues. The CDR3: CASRDRKNYGYTF. The CDR3 region has the DNA TGTGCCAGCCGGGACAGGAAAAACTATGGCTACACCTTC.

This clone was detected a few times. J is TRBJ2-7 and V is TRBV21-1. TRBV21-1 is a pseudogene. The CDR3 is 10 residues long. The CDR3 bases are TGTGCCAGCAGCAAAGGGAAGCAGTACTTC. Its translation: CASSKGKQYF.

Only a few counts were recorded for this clone. The J gene is TRBJ2-7, the V gene TRBV28, with TRBD1 matching over 10 bases. Germline V gene data show CDR1 as MDHEN and CDR2 as SYDVKM. The ends lost 8 bases at V and 0 bases at J; junction bases unmatched: 4. The CDR3 has 14 residues. The CDR3 DNA is TGTGCCAGCCTGGACAGGGGGAGCTCCTACGAGCAGTACTTC. Translated: CASLDRGSSYEQYF.

This chain links TRBV9 with TRBJ1-4, with 7 positions matching TRBD1. The germline V gene encodes CDR1 SGDLS and CDR2 YYNGEE. The trim removed 0 bases at V and 8 bases at J, leaving 4 bases unmatched. The CDR3 is made up of 14 amino acids. The CDR3 DNA is TGTGCCAGCAGCGTAGGGCAGGGGGTAGAAAAACTGTTTTTT. This codes for CASSVGQGVEKLFF.

V usage is TRBV5-1 and J usage is TRBJ1-6, with a weak D call TRBD1 (6 bases). CDR3 length equals 15 residues. The germline V gene has CDR1 SGHRS and CDR2 YFSETQ. Trimming took off 2 bases at V and 0 bases at J, with 6 bases between the two ends. CDR3 protein: CASSLQGSYNSPLHF. In DNA, the CDR3 is TGCGCCAGCAGCTTACAGGGCTCCTATAATTCACCCCTCCACTTT.

This clone has a single count. The rearrangement links TRBV5-1 to TRBJ1-3; D unclear. The V end was cut by 2 bases, the J end by 0 bases, with 15 bases between. The CDR3 extends over 17 amino acids. CDR1 is SGHRS and CDR2 is YFSETQ in the germline V gene. This chain's CDR3 is CASSFSRLDDSGNTIYF. In DNA form, the CDR3 reads TGCGCCAGCAGCTTTTCTCGGCTTGATGACTCTGGAAACACCATATATTTT.

This clone was recorded a few times. The CDR3 bases are TGTGCCAGCAGGATGTACAGTAACTATGGCTACACCTTC. Amino acid sequence: CASRMYSNYGYTF. The V and J genes are TRBV6-5 and TRBJ1-2; the D is unclear. The CDR3 contains 13 residues. Germline lookup yields CDR1 MNHEY and CDR2 SVGAGI. Trimming removed 6 bases from V and 1 base from J, with 9 bases in between.

The V and J genes are TRBV30 and TRBJ2-2; D gene unclear. The CDR3 covers 12 residues. CDR1 is GTSNPN, CDR2 SVGIG, per germline (reference sequence). Trimming cost V 3 bases and J 5 bases, with 7 bases left between them. Written as DNA, the CDR3 is TGTGCCTGGAGGAGAGCTACCGGGGAGCTGTTTTTT. It codes for CAWRRATGELFF.